The clone carrying this T cell receptor (beta chain) is a singleton in its sample. Repertoires were generated with immunoSEQ multiplex PCR, while TCRdb's copy carries only in-frame clones and drops some. The data contain over 150,000 clones, roughly 88% of them singletons. The source of the sample is a study of blood T cell repertoires in COVID-19. Study information: The study drew acute and convalescent COVID-19 samples from the United States, Italy and Spain. T cells, B-cell-depleted T cells, or PBMCs provided the cDNA or gDNA that served as material.

The CDR3 sequence is 16 residues long. V dropped 7 bases and J dropped 0 bases, with 17 bases sitting between them. Germline V gene lookup returns CDR1 SEHNR and CDR2 FQNEAQ (reference sequence). This receptor was taken from a woman of 80 years or more with active or convalescent COVID-19. The chain employs TRBV7-9 and TRBJ2-3; maybe TRBD1 (6 bases). Sequencing input: peripheral blood. The CDR3 coding sequence is TGTGCCAGCATCACCTCGGGACAAACTAGCACAGATACGCAGTATTTT. This encodes CASITSGQTSTDTQYF.